Below, 10 T cell receptor beta chains from the same sample are listed, as sequenced in a study of cytomegalovirus exposure and HLA in healthy donors. Using immunoSEQ multiplex PCR, the repertoire was profiled, and TCRdb retains in-frame clones only, with some absent. The sample has some 140,000 clones, just under 85% seen once. The sequenced sample consisted of PBMCs. All receptors derive from a woman aged 30 to 39 in good health and CMV-seronegative.

V and J are TRBV5-1 and TRBJ1-4; tentatively, D is TRBD1 (6 bases). The V gene lost 3 bases and the J gene lost 0 bases, with 12 bases spanning the gap. This CDR3 is built from 16 residues. Germline V lookup: CDR1 SGHRS, CDR2 YFSETQ. CDR3 sequence reads: CASSSRGGATNEKLFF. The CDR3 DNA reads as TGCGCCAGCAGCTCCAGAGGGGGGGCAACTAATGAAAAACTGTTTTTT.

The chain has TRBV6-1 and TRBJ1-4, with a possible D match to TRBD1 (6 bases). V gave up 5 bases and J gave up 7 bases, with 11 bases separating them. This CDR3 spans 13 amino acids. Germline CDR1 is MNHNS and CDR2 is SASEGT. The CDR3 DNA sequence: TGTGCCAGCAGTATTGACAGGCTTGAAAAACTGTTTTTT. Protein product: CASSIDRLEKLFF.

This sequence joins TRBV18 and TRBJ2-2; 10 positions agree with TRBD2. Germline V gives CDR1 KGHSH, CDR2 LQKENI. The J segment lost 2 bases and the V segment lost 4 bases, leaving 4 bases of the junction unmatched. The CDR3 has 16 residues. This chain's CDR3 is CASSLRTSGNTGELFF. In DNA form, the CDR3 reads TGTGCCAGCTCACTCCGGACTAGCGGTAACACCGGGGAGCTGTTTTTT.

The chain carries TRBV27 and TRBJ2-1; D perhaps matches TRBD1 (6 bases). V lost 3 bases to trimming and J lost 4 bases, with 10 bases between them. The germline V gene has CDR1 MNHEY and CDR2 SMNVEV (reference sequence). The CDR3 runs 14 residues. The CDR3 sequence is CASSFGTIYNEQFF. In DNA form, the CDR3 reads TGTGCCAGCAGTTTCGGGACAATATACAATGAGCAGTTCTTC.

The chain recombines TRBV7-9 with TRBJ1-2; 10 bases are shared with TRBD1. With V trimmed by 4 bases and J by 6 bases, 5 bases remained unmatched. Germline V gene sequence: CDR1 SEHNR, CDR2 FQNEAQ (reference sequence). This CDR3 spans 14 amino acids. Here the CDR3 reads CASSSRDRGHGYTF. For the CDR3, the DNA is TGTGCCAGCAGCTCCCGGGACAGGGGTCATGGCTACACCTTC.

The table lists this clone with a count of one. V usage is TRBV6-6 and J usage is TRBJ2-7; D is perhaps TRBD1 (6 bases). The CDR3 spans 14 residues. Trimming shortened V by 6 bases and J by 5 bases, and 17 bases separated the two germline ends. Germline CDR1 reads MNHNY; CDR2 reads SVGAGI (reference sequence). The CDR3 is CASSPVTGYHEQYF. CDR3 DNA: TGTGCCAGCAGCCCGGTGACAGGATACCACGAGCAGTACTTC.

The gene calls are TRBV27 and TRBJ1-2; D unclear. Germline CDR1 and CDR2: MNHEY and SMNVEV (reference sequence). This CDR3 is built from 17 residues. V lost 2 bases to trimming and J lost 8 bases, with 24 bases between them. CDR3 sequence reads: CASSLGSAGARSNGYTF. The CDR3, as DNA: TGTGCCAGCAGTTTAGGATCGGCGGGAGCCAGGTCTAACGGCTACACCTTC.

This clone was counted only a few times. The chain carries TRBV15 and TRBJ2-7; no definite D call. Germline CDR1 and CDR2: LNHNV and YYDKDF (reference sequence). Trimming removed 0 bases at V and 5 bases at J, with 14 bases between. The CDR3 consists of 15 residues. The CDR3: CATSRDGPGPHEQYF. The CDR3 nucleotides read TGTGCCACCAGCAGAGATGGCCCTGGGCCCCACGAGCAGTACTTC.

The chain uses TRBV27 and TRBJ1-6, with D perhaps matching TRBD1 (6 bases). Trimming left V 4 bases short and J 7 bases short, with 11 bases between. The germline gives CDR1 MNHEY, CDR2 SMNVEV (reference sequence). The CDR3 length is 14 residues. In nucleotides, the CDR3 is TGTGCCAGCAGTTACAGGGTCAGGAATTCACCCCTCCACTTT. Translation gives CASSYRVRNSPLHF.

The rearrangement uses TRBV7-4 and TRBJ1-4; maybe TRBD1 (6 bases). This CDR3 contains 13 residues. CDR1 and CDR2 (germline): SGHVT, SQSDAQ. V was clipped by 3 bases and J by 10 bases, with 12 bases between them. CDR3 sequence: CASSFQGQAKLFF. For the CDR3, the DNA is TGTGCCAGCAGCTTCCAGGGGCAGGCAAAACTGTTTTTT. Full variable domain (missing parts from reference TRBV7-4 and TRBJ1-4): GAGVSQSPRYKVAKRGRDVALRCDSISGHVTLYWYRQTLGQGSEVLTYSQSDAQRDKSGRPSGRFSAERPERSVSTLKIQRTEQGDSAVYLCASSFQGQAKLFFGSGTQLSVL.